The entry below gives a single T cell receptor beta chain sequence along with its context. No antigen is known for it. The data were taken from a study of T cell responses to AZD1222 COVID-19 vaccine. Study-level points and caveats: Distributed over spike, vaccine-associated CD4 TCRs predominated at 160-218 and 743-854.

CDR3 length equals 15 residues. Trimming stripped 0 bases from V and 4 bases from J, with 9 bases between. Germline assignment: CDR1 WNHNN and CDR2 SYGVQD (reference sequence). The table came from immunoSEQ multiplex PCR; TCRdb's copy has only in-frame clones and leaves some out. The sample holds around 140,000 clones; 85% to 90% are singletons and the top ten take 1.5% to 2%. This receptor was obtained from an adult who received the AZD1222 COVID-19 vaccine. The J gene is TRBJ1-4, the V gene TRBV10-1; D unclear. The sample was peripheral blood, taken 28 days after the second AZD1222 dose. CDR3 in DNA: TGCGCCAGCAGTGAGTCGAGTGTTCATAATGAAAAACTGTTTTTT. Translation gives CASSESSVHNEKLFF.